This is a list of T cell receptor beta chains from one sample in a study of OX40 agonist ivuxolimab in advanced cancers. Here immunoSEQ multiplex PCR was the method, and the copy in TCRdb shows in-frame clones only, minus some. The sample holds some 77,000 clones, just over 90% seen once. This sample comprised CD4+ or CD8+ T cells sorted from blood, obtained in a trial of the OX40 agonist ivuxolimab. These receptors were obtained from an adult with an advanced solid tumor such as melanoma, head and neck, liver or kidney cancer. The conserved cysteine and the conserved F or W are not part of the CDR3 here. Fields, in order: J gene, V gene, CDR3 protein.

>TRBJ2-3|TRBV10-1
ASGTGGSDTQY
>TRBJ1-4|TRBV5-6
ASSLAGGVVVTNEKLF
>TRBJ1-2|TRBV4-1
ASNRGSTLNYGYT
>TRBJ2-5|TRBV9
ASSVVSSPGETQY
>TRBJ1-1|TRBV5-1
ASSLGGLHTEAF
>TRBJ2-2|TRBV5-4
ASSLDVTGELF
>TRBJ2-3|TRBV5-1
ASSLTLAGVPDTQY
>TRBJ2-3|TRBV29-1
SVEDLAGFTDTQY
>TRBJ2-7|TRBV7-2
ASSRDTYEQY
>TRBJ2-3|TRBV5-1
ASSLAPLSGADTQY
>TRBJ2-7|TRBV30
AWRGSGEQY
>TRBJ1-2|TRBV19
ASSRPDRGLDGYT
>TRBJ2-7|TRBV5-1
ASSLGGLAAHEQY
>TRBJ2-7|TRBV5-1
ASSLFSGRYEQY
>TRBJ2-1|TRBV15
ATSEASVGGNEQF
>TRBJ1-2|TRBV19
ASSISLSGGYT
>TRBJ2-1|TRBV10-3
AIKAGNGESSYNEQF
>TRBJ1-1|TRBV18
ASNQGTGPEAF
>TRBJ2-3|TRBV4-3
ASSQGGGTDTQY
>TRBJ2-5|TRBV4-1
ASSQSWDRGETQY
>TRBJ2-6|TRBV6-5
ASSYRNSGANVLT
>TRBJ1-3|TRBV28
ASSSGAGNTIY
>TRBJ1-2|TRBV14
ASSSRGGNYGYT
>TRBJ2-1|TRBV27
ATSFAGEKANEQF
>TRBJ1-4|TRBV6-5
ASSAGGLGEKLF